A selection of T cell receptor beta chains follows, all from one sample in a study of technical replicates of blood from four donors. Sequencing used immunoSEQ multiplex PCR; TCRdb keeps in-frame clones, though not all of them. The sample carries roughly 69,000 clones, around 87% recorded once. Sequencing input: PBMCs. These TCRs come from a human donor in good health. Some clones in this sample may be carry-over from other donors' samples. Both conserved end residues are part of each CDR3. A D gene is named only where the DNA matches it firmly. Clone size is stated in some rows and not others, as once, few, many or a class when expanded.

d_call	j_call	v_call	clone_size	cdr3_aa	cdr3_nt
.	TRBJ2-5	TRBV5-5	.	CASSLARVDGTQYF	TGTGCCAGCAGCTTGGCCAGGGTTGATGGGACCCAGTACTTC
.	TRBJ2-1	TRBV2	.	CASSDAAFGSYNEQFF	TGTGCCAGCAGTGACGCGGCGTTTGGCTCCTACAATGAGCAGTTCTTC
.	TRBJ2-3	TRBV4-3	.	CASSQARTKWSTDTQYF	TGCGCCAGCAGCCAGGCCCGGACAAAGTGGAGCACAGATACGCAGTATTTT
.	TRBJ1-2	TRBV7-9	.	CASSLILEDGYTF	TGTGCCAGCAGCTTAATACTTGAGGATGGCTACACCTTC
.	TRBJ2-1	TRBV2	.	CASSDPTRASYNEQFF	TGTGCCAGCAGTGACCCGACCAGGGCCTCCTACAATGAGCAGTTCTTC
.	TRBJ1-2	TRBV21-1	.	CASSKEEGTGGWGYTF	TGTGCCAGCAGCAAAGAGGAGGGGACAGGGGGCTGGGGCTACACCTTC
.	TRBJ1-2	TRBV30	.	CAWSAGGGGTLELGYTF	TGTGCCTGGAGTGCCGGAGGGGGGGGGACGCTGGAACTGGGCTACACCTTC
.	TRBJ1-4	TRBV16	.	CAIKGATNEKLFF	TGTGCCATCAAGGGGGCAACTAATGAAAAACTGTTTTTT
TRBD2	TRBJ2-1	TRBV15	.	CATSRDLAGYGNEQFF	TGTGCCACCAGCAGAGATCTAGCGGGATATGGAAATGAGCAGTTCTTC
.	TRBJ2-1	TRBV2	.	CASSFPIQSYNEQFF	TGTGCCAGCAGTTTTCCTATCCAATCCTACAATGAGCAGTTCTTC
TRBD1	TRBJ2-7	TRBV10-2	.	CASKATGSYEQYF	TGCGCCAGCAAGGCGACAGGGTCCTACGAGCAGTACTTC
.	TRBJ1-6	TRBV4-2	many	CASSQDVENSPLHF	TGTGCCAGCAGCCAAGATGTGGAGAATTCACCCCTCCACTTT
.	TRBJ1-1	TRBV5-4	.	CASSRLLLSEAFF	TGTGCCAGCAGCCGACTTCTGTTAAGTGAAGCTTTCTTT
TRBD1	TRBJ1-1	TRBV4-1	once	CASSRIGQANTEAFF	TGCGCCAGCAGCCGCATCGGACAGGCGAACACTGAAGCTTTCTTT
.	TRBJ2-5	TRBV7-2	once	CASSLFGTNNQETQYF	TGTGCCAGCAGCTTATTCGGGACAAACAACCAAGAGACCCAGTACTTC
.	TRBJ2-3	TRBV5-1	.	CASISGSDTDTQYF	TGCGCCAGCATAAGCGGGTCCGACACAGATACGCAGTATTTT
TRBD2	TRBJ2-2	TRBV5-6	.	CASSLVGLAGGLRTGELFF	TGTGCCAGCAGCTTGGTCGGCCTAGCGGGGGGGCTACGGACCGGGGAGCTGTTTTTT
.	TRBJ1-1	TRBV6-6	.	CASSLRQRDEAFF	TGTGCCAGCAGCCTCCGACAGAGAGACGAAGCTTTCTTT
TRBD1	TRBJ1-3	TRBV7-6	once	CASSSRQGTYGNTIYF	TGTGCCAGCAGCTCGAGACAGGGGACGTATGGAAACACCATATATTTT
TRBD1	TRBJ1-1	TRBV7-9	.	CASSWQGARTEAFF	TGTGCCAGCAGCTGGCAGGGGGCTCGGACTGAAGCTTTCTTT
.	TRBJ1-1	TRBV7-3	.	CASSPNSIREAFF	TGTGCCAGCAGCCCCAATTCTATAAGAGAAGCTTTCTTT
TRBD2	TRBJ2-5	TRBV6-5	.	CASSFGREVQTQYF	TGTGCCAGCAGTTTCGGACGGGAGGTGCAGACCCAGTACTTC
TRBD1	TRBJ1-2	TRBV19	.	CASNSPGTGEDYTF	TGTGCCAGTAATTCCCCCGGGACAGGGGAGGACTACACCTTC
.	TRBJ2-2	TRBV6-5	.	CASSPGENTGELFF	TGTGCCAGCAGTCCCGGGGAGAACACCGGGGAGCTGTTTTTT
TRBD1	TRBJ1-2	TRBV7-2	.	CASSLDRAVHGYTF	TGTGCCAGCAGCTTGGACAGGGCTGTGCATGGCTACACCTTC
.	TRBJ1-2	TRBV10-3	.	CAISDLGGDGYTF	TGTGCCATCAGTGACTTAGGGGGAGATGGCTACACCTTC
.	TRBJ2-1	TRBV7-3	.	CASSVQSVHEQFF	TGTGCCAGCAGCGTTCAATCAGTCCATGAGCAGTTCTTC
.	TRBJ1-2	TRBV29-1	.	CSVEVMKGYGYTF	TGCAGCGTTGAAGTTATGAAGGGGTATGGCTACACCTTC
TRBD2	TRBJ2-5	TRBV5-1	.	CASSFPGGETQYF	TGCGCCAGCAGCTTTCCGGGAGGGGAGACCCAGTACTTC
.	TRBJ2-5	TRBV7-7	.	CASSLDWAPRETQYF	TGTGCCAGCAGCTTAGATTGGGCGCCCCGGGAGACCCAGTACTTC
.	TRBJ2-2	TRBV4-2	.	CASSQEAHPNTGELFF	TGTGCCAGCAGCCAAGAGGCCCACCCGAACACCGGGGAGCTGTTTTTT
.	TRBJ1-2	TRBV5-4	once	CASSHGGLGYTF	TGTGCCAGCAGCCACGGCGGCCTAGGCTACACCTTC
.	TRBJ1-2	TRBV2	few	CASGETGYGYTF	TGTGCCAGCGGTGAGACTGGCTATGGCTACACCTTC
TRBD2	TRBJ2-7	TRBV5-1	.	CASSPRGAGGLLEQYF	TGCGCCAGCAGCCCCCGGGGCGCGGGGGGGCTGTTAGAGCAGTACTTC
.	TRBJ2-3	TRBV6-4	.	CASSDGGADTQYF	TGTGCCAGCAGTGACGGAGGAGCAGATACGCAGTATTTT
.	TRBJ1-2	TRBV5-6	.	CASSLSGYGYTF	TGTGCCAGCAGCTTGTCGGGGTATGGCTACACCTTC
TRBD2	TRBJ2-3	TRBV4-2	.	CASSQDLRGLLTDTQYF	TGTGCCAGCAGCCAAGATCTAAGGGGACTACTCACAGATACGCAGTATTTT
TRBD1	TRBJ1-1	TRBV27	.	CASRKTGVNTEAFF	TGTGCCAGCAGAAAAACAGGGGTGAACACTGAAGCTTTCTTT
.	TRBJ2-3	TRBV7-2	.	CASSFYSDTQYF	TGTGCCAGCAGCTTCTACTCAGATACGCAGTATTTT
.	TRBJ2-7	TRBV5-1	few	CASSLEAELSYEQYF	TGCGCCAGCAGCTTGGAAGCGGAACTCTCCTACGAGCAGTACTTC
.	TRBJ2-5	TRBV2	.	CATKKRSQETQYF	TGTGCCACCAAGAAGAGGTCACAAGAGACCCAGTACTTC
.	TRBJ2-3	TRBV7-9	.	CASSLGSAGLTDTQYF	TGTGCCAGCAGCTTAGGTTCCGCGGGGCTCACAGATACGCAGTATTTT
.	TRBJ2-1	TRBV5-1	.	CASSLVLAYNEQFF	TGCGCCAGCAGCTTGGTGCTAGCCTACAATGAGCAGTTCTTC
TRBD1	TRBJ1-2	TRBV29-1	.	CSVEGVKRTGNYGYTF	TGCAGCGTTGAAGGGGTCAAGAGGACAGGGAACTATGGCTACACCTTC
.	TRBJ1-4	TRBV10-3	.	CAISRDVTNEKLFF	TGTGCCATCAGCAGGGATGTTACTAATGAAAAACTGTTTTTT
.	TRBJ2-7	TRBV4-1	.	CASSQDTGTYEQYF	TGCGCCAGCAGCCAAGATACAGGGACCTACGAGCAGTACTTC
.	TRBJ2-1	TRBV18	.	CASWTPGRRNEQFF	TGTGCCAGCTGGACCCCGGGGAGAAGGAATGAGCAGTTCTTC
.	TRBJ2-3	TRBV5-1	.	CASSLRLGTDTQYF	TGCGCCAGCAGCTTGCGACTAGGCACAGATACGCAGTATTTT
.	TRBJ2-5	TRBV20-1	.	CSARGQETQYF	TGCAGTGCGAGGGGGCAAGAGACCCAGTACTTC
.	TRBJ2-2	TRBV1	.	CTSSQTGFTGELFF	TGCACCAGCAGCCAGACAGGGTTTACCGGGGAGCTGTTTTTT
.	TRBJ1-1	TRBV6-5	.	CASSNPTEQNTEAFF	TGTGCCAGCAGTAATCCGACAGAACAGAACACTGAAGCTTTCTTT